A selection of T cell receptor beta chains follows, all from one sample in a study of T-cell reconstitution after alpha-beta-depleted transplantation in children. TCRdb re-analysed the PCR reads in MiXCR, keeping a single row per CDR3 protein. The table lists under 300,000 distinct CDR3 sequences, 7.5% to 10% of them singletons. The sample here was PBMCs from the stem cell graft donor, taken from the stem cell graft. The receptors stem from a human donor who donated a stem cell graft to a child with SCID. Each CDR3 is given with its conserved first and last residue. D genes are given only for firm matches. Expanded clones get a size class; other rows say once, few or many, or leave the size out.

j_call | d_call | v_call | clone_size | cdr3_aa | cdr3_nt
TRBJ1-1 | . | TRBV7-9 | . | CASSLAGWGTQAFF | TGTGCCAGCAGCTTAGCCGGTTGGGGGACCCAAGCTTTCTTT
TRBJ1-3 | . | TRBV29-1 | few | CSVFTGDENTIYF | TGCAGCGTTTTCACCGGGGACGAAAACACCATATATTTT
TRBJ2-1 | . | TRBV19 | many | CASIGQGNYHNEQFF | TGTGCCAGTATAGGTCAGGGGAACTACCACAATGAGCAGTTCTTC
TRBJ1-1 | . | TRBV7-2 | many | CASSLRKNTEAFF | TGTGCCAGCAGCCTAAGGAAGAACACTGAAGCTTTCTTT
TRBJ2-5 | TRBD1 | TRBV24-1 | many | CATSSGGEKTQYF | TGTGCCACCTCCTCAGGGGGCGAGAAGACCCAGTACTTC
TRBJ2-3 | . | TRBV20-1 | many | CSASADSGTDTQYF | TGCAGTGCTAGTGCGGACTCCGGCACAGATACGCAGTATTTT
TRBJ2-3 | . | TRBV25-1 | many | CASSEWGVRASPDTQYF | TGTGCCAGCAGTGAATGGGGGGTAAGGGCTTCTCCAGATACGCAGTATTTT
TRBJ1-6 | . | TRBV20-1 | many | CSARIGQSRVNSPLHF | TGCAGTGCTAGAATAGGACAGTCCCGGGTGAATTCACCCCTCCACTTT
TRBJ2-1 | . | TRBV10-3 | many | CAISESVIYNEQFF | TGTGCCATCAGTGAGTCAGTCATCTACAATGAGCAGTTCTTC
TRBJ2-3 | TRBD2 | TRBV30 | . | CAWSVGVRGGRGTQYF | TGTGCCTGGAGTGTAGGTGTCCGGGGGGGCCGGGGGACGCAGTATTTT
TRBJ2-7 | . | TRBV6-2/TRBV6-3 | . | CASSPRQGGRAYEQYF | TGTGCCAGCAGTCCACGCCAGGGCGGGCGAGCCTACGAGCAGTACTTC
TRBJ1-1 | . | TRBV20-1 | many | CSAIAGGSGLSTEAFF | TGCAGTGCTATCGCGGGGGGGTCGGGTCTAAGCACTGAAGCTTTCTTT
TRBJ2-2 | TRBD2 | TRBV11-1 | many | CASSLRGPGLDNTGELFF | TGTGCCAGCAGCTTAAGGGGACCGGGACTAGATAACACCGGGGAGCTGTTTTTT
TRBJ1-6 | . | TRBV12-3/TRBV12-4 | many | CASSLGQTNSPLHF | TGTGCCAGCAGTTTAGGACAGACAAATTCACCCCTCCACTTT
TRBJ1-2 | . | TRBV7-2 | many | CASSPSRDIAGRGYTF | TGTGCCAGCAGCCCCTCACGAGATATCGCCGGGCGAGGCTACACCTTC
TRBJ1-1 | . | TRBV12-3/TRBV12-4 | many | CASSLRRDSPAFF | TGTGCCAGCAGTTTAAGGCGAGACAGTCCAGCTTTCTTT
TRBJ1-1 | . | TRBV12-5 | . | CASGLVSEGEYMNTEAFF | TGTGCTAGTGGTTTGGTATCCGAGGGGGAGTACATGAACACTGAAGCTTTCTTT
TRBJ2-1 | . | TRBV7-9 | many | CASSLAPGAHNEQFF | TGTGCCAGCAGCTTAGCGCCGGGGGCCCACAATGAGCAGTTCTTC
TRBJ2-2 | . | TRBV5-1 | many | CASSLGAVNTGELFF | TGCGCCAGCAGCTTGGGGGCTGTGAACACCGGGGAGCTGTTTTTT
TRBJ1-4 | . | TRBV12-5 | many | CASGFTRPGGTNEKLFF | TGTGCTAGTGGTTTTACCCGACCGGGGGGAACTAATGAAAAACTGTTTTTT
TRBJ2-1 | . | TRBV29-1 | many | CSVTPGGVSYNEQFF | TGCAGCGTGACCCCCGGCGGGGTATCCTACAATGAGCAGTTCTTC
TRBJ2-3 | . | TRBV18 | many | CASSPRNLATQYF | TGTGCCAGCTCACCACGAAACTTAGCGACGCAGTATTTT
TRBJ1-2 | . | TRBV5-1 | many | CASSYSPQVNYGYTF | TGCGCCAGCAGCTACTCCCCACAGGTTAACTATGGCTACACCTTC
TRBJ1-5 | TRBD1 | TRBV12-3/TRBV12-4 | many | CASTAGQVNNQPQHF | TGTGCCAGCACGGCTGGACAGGTTAACAATCAGCCCCAGCATTTT
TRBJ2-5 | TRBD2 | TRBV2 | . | CASSEALVAGGHQETQYF | TGTGCCAGCAGTGAAGCGCTGGTAGCGGGGGGGCACCAAGAGACCCAGTACTTC
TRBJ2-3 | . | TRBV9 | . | CASSESGGSPGDTQYF | TGTGCCAGCAGCGAATCCGGGGGTTCCCCTGGAGATACGCAGTATTTT
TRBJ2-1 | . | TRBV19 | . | CASSIVGVSYNEQFF | TGTGCCAGTAGCATAGTTGGTGTCTCCTACAATGAGCAGTTCTTC
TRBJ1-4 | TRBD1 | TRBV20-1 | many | CSASSGTGIREKLFF | TGCAGTGCTAGCAGCGGGACAGGGATCCGAGAAAAACTGTTTTTT
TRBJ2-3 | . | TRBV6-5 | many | CASSSKRPGLPTDTQYF | TGTGCCAGCAGTTCAAAGCGTCCGGGACTCCCCACAGATACGCAGTATTTT
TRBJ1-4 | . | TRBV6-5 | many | CASGGGGKLFF | TGTGCCAGCGGGGGCGGGGGGAAACTGTTTTTT
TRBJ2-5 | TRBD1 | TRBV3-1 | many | CASSQRTGAPQETQYF | TGTGCCAGCAGCCAAAGGACAGGGGCGCCTCAAGAGACCCAGTACTTC
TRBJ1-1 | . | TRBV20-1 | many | CSASSPGEAFF | TGCAGTGCTTCAAGCCCGGGTGAAGCTTTCTTT
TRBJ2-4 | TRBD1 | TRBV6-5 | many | CASSYMMDRFQGIQYF | TGTGCCAGCAGTTACATGATGGACAGGTTCCAGGGCATTCAGTACTTC
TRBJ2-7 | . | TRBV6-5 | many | CASSYIGSYEQYF | TGTGCCAGCAGTTACATAGGCAGCTACGAGCAGTACTTC
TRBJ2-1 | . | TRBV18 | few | CASSGPYNEQFF | TGTGCCAGCTCGGGGCCTTACAATGAGCAGTTCTTC
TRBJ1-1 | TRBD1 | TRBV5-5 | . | CASSSTGQVGRAFF | TGTGCCAGCAGCTCGACGGGACAGGTTGGTAGAGCTTTCTTT
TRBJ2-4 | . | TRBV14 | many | CASSGGRKNIQYF | TGTGCCAGCAGCGGGGGGAGGAAAAACATTCAGTACTTC
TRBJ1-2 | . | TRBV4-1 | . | CASSQGAGRLGGYTF | TGCGCCAGCAGCCAAGGGGCAGGACGACTTGGTGGCTACACCTTC
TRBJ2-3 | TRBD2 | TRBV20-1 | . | CSASRTSGSLSDTQYF | TGCAGTGCTAGTAGGACTAGCGGGAGCCTATCAGATACGCAGTATTTT
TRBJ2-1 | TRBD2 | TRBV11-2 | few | CASSPRTSTYSYNEQFF | TGTGCCAGCAGCCCCCGGACTAGCACGTACTCCTACAATGAGCAGTTCTTC
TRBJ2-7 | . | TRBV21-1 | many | CASSKCQVPRNEQYF | TGTGCCAGCAGCAAATGCCAGGTCCCTCGAAACGAGCAGTACTTC
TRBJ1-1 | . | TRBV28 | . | CASSSALLGGTEAFF | TGTGCCAGCAGTTCCGCTTTGCTGGGGGGTACTGAAGCTTTCTTT
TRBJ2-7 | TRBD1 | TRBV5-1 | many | CASSLEGGSGNEQYF | TGCGCCAGCAGCTTGGAAGGGGGCTCAGGGAACGAGCAGTACTTC
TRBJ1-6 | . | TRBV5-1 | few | CASRRSGGQAYSPLHF | TGCGCCAGCAGGCGGTCCGGGGGGCAAGCTTATTCACCCCTCCACTTT
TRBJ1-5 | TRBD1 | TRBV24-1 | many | CATSDINRDRGNNSNQPQHF | TGTGCCACCAGTGACATAAACCGGGACAGGGGGAATAATAGCAATCAGCCCCAGCATTTT
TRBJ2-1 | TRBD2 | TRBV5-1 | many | CASSLGPLAGGDNEQFF | TGCGCCAGCAGCTTGGGGCCACTAGCGGGGGGAGACAATGAGCAGTTCTTC
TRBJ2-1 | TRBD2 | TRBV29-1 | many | CSVERLAGDDEQFF | TGCAGCGTCGAAAGACTAGCGGGGGACGATGAGCAGTTCTTC
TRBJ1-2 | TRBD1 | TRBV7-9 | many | CASSFTRDRGPNYGYTF | TGTGCCAGCAGCTTCACCCGGGACAGGGGGCCTAACTATGGCTACACCTTC
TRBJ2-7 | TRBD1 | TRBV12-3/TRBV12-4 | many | CASSPSMGQGTYEQYF | TGTGCCAGCAGCCCATCGATGGGACAGGGTACCTACGAGCAGTACTTC
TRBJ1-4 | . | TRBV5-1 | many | CASSFFSDGEKLFF | TGCGCCAGCAGCTTTTTCTCGGACGGTGAAAAACTGTTTTTT
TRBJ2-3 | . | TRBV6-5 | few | CASSWGQLGDTQYF | TGTGCCAGCAGTTGGGGCCAATTGGGCGATACGCAGTATTTT
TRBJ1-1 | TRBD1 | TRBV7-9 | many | CASSSYRGTEAFF | TGTGCCAGCAGCTCCTACAGGGGCACTGAAGCTTTCTTT
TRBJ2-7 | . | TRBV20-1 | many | CSAILPGQPSYEQYF | TGCAGTGCTATACTTCCCGGACAGCCCTCTTACGAGCAGTACTTC
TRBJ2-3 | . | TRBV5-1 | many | CASTRMGFTDTQYF | TGCGCCAGCACCCGTATGGGGTTCACAGATACGCAGTATTTT